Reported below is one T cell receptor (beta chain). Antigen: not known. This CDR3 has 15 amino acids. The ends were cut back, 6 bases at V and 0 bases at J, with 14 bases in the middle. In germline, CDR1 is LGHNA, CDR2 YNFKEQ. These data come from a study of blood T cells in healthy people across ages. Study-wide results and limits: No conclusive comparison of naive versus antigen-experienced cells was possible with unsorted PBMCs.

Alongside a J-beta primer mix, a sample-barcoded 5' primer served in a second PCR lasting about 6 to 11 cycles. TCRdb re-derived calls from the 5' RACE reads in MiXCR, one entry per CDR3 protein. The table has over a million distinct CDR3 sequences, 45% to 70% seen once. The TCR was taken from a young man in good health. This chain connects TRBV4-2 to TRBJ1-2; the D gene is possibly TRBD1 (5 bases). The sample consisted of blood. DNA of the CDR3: TGTGCCAGCAGAGGGGACGACCCGGCTAACTATGGCTACACCTTC. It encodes CASRGDDPANYGYTF.